The entry below gives a single TCR beta chain sequence along with its context. The sample belongs to a study of blood T cell repertoires in COVID-19. The overall study: From the United States, Italy and Spain came samples of acute and convalescent COVID-19.

Original processing methods: Amplification from reference gene primers served as the basis for estimated nucleated cell counts. Libraries were prepared by immunoSEQ multiplex PCR; TCRdb keeps only in-frame clonotypes and omits some of them. Clone size and the V and J calls come from that table; the DNA yielded D and trimming. This table has approximately 390,000 clones, over 75% appearing once. Across under 25 US areas, participants ranged in age from roughly 18 to 95 years. Germline V gene sequence: CDR1 LNHDA, CDR2 SQIVND (reference sequence). This CDR3 is 13 amino acids long. V dropped 1 base and J dropped 13 bases, with 11 bases sitting between them.

The sample was PBMCs or T cells enriched from blood (not recorded which). The receptor was derived from a woman aged 40 to 50 with acute COVID-19. V gene TRBV19 combines with J gene TRBJ1-6; D uncertain. The CDR3 spells CASSIVPGSPLHF. CDR3 nucleotide sequence: TGTGCCAGTAGTATAGTTCCCGGGTCCCCCCTCCACTTT.